The entry below describes one T cell receptor (beta chain). The record originates from a study of OX40 agonist ivuxolimab in advanced cancers. The method was immunoSEQ multiplex PCR; TCRdb's version includes in-frame clones alone and lacks a portion of them. The sample holds about 46,000 clones; 75% to 90% are singletons and the top ten take approximately 10%. This CDR3 spans 12 amino acids. V was shortened by 3 bases and J by 5 bases, with 11 bases between the two germline ends. Germline V gene data show CDR1 as SQVTM and CDR2 as ANQGSEA. The TCR was taken from an adult with an advanced solid tumor such as melanoma, head and neck, liver or kidney cancer. Sequenced material: CD4+ or CD8+ T cells sorted from blood, taken in a trial of the OX40 agonist ivuxolimab. The chain links TRBV29-1 to TRBJ2-7; TRBD1 is a possible D gene (5 bases). The CDR3 sequence is CSVEQGSHEQYF. The CDR3 nucleotides read TGCAGCGTTGAGCAGGGATCCCACGAGCAGTACTTC.